These 18 T cell receptor beta chains were sequenced from one sample in a study of lymphopenia after photon versus proton radiotherapy. This table comes from immunoSEQ multiplex PCR, and its TCRdb copy is limited to in-frame clones, with some not included. The repertoire has 35,000 to 45,000 clones, approximately 83% of them found once; the top ten carry roughly 23%. The sequencing here drew on peripheral blood, taken from a patient treated with proton-based radiotherapy. All receptors derive from a woman aged 70-85 years with pancreatic cancer.

This rearrangement joins TRBV14 to TRBJ2-7; D remains ambiguous. V lost 1 base and J 11 bases, leaving 12 bases between the germline ends. The germline V gene has CDR1 SGHDN and CDR2 FVKESK. CDR3 length: 12 residues. This CDR3 is CASSQGLGIKYF. CDR3 in DNA: TGTGCCAGCAGCCAAGGGCTCGGAATTAAGTACTTC.

The chain links TRBV28 to TRBJ2-7; 12 bases are shared with TRBD1. J lost 6 bases, V lost 6 bases, and 9 bases had no gene match. CDR3 size: 15 residues. Germline values: CDR1 MDHEN, CDR2 SYDVKM. CDR3 amino acids: CASSLPGTGGSEQYF. CDR3 DNA sequence: TGTGCCAGCAGCCTTCCCGGGACAGGGGGCAGCGAGCAGTACTTC.

The chain recombines TRBV6-5 with TRBJ2-7; D gene ambiguous. The CDR3 has 14 residues. Germline lookup yields CDR1 MNHEY and CDR2 SVGAGI. Trimming pared 7 bases from V and 1 base from J, leaving 14 bases between. The CDR3 DNA reads as TGTGCCAGCAACCAAGACATAGATTCCTACGAGCAGTACTTC. Amino acid sequence: CASNQDIDSYEQYF.

Written as DNA, the CDR3 is TGTGCTAGTGGTTTGGTACGCCCACTCGATAGCAATCAGCCCCAGCATTTT. The encoded protein is CASGLVRPLDSNQPQHF. This rearrangement joins TRBV12-5 to TRBJ1-5; no firm D call. Germline CDR1 LGHNT, CDR2 FRNRAP. This CDR3 contains 17 residues. V was clipped by 0 bases and J by 0 bases, with 12 bases between them.

This chain uses TRBV5-1 with TRBJ2-1; 10 bases line up with TRBD2. CDR1 SGHRS and CDR2 YFSETQ come from the germline V gene. This CDR3 has 15 amino acids. Trimming took 6 bases from V and 5 from J; bases not matched to a gene: 8. The CDR3 nucleotides read TGCGCCAGCACCTACCAGGGACTAGCGAACAATGAGCAGTTCTTC. It codes for CASTYQGLANNEQFF.

In this sample, this clone turned up a few times. This sequence joins TRBV30 and TRBJ1-2; the D is unclear. Germline loops: CDR1 GTSNPN, CDR2 SVGIG (reference sequence). The CDR3 has 13 amino acids. Deletions cut 0 bases from V and 4 bases from J, with 9 bases between. The CDR3: CAWSVIPGYGYTF. Here the CDR3 DNA reads TGTGCCTGGAGTGTTATACCGGGCTATGGCTACACCTTC. Filled out from reference TRBV30 and TRBJ1-2, the complete variable domain reads SQTIHQWPATLVQPVGSPLSLECTVEGTSNPNLYWYRQAAGRGLQLLFYSVGIGQISSEVPQNLSASRPQDRQFILSSKKLLLSDSGFYLCAWSVIPGYGYTFGSGTRLTVV.

The rearrangement links TRBV11-1 to TRBJ2-5; 13 positions agree with TRBD2. Germline assignment: CDR1 SGHAT and CDR2 FQDESV (reference sequence). The junction had 5 bases not matched to a gene; V was cut back by 1 base and J by 12 bases. The CDR3 contains 14 residues. CDR3: CASSLGTSGRAKYF. The CDR3 DNA sequence: TGTGCCAGCAGCTTAGGTACTAGCGGGAGGGCCAAGTACTTC.

The chain joins TRBV27 to TRBJ2-1; D not resolved. The CDR3 covers 13 residues. Per germline, CDR1 MNHEY and CDR2 SMNVEV (reference sequence). V lost 8 bases, J lost 0 bases, and 8 bases lay in between. CDR3 coding DNA: TGTGCCAGCGGGTTCGGCTCCTACAATGAGCAGTTCTTC. Translating gives CASGFGSYNEQFF.

The gene calls are TRBV28 and TRBJ2-1; 7 bases fit TRBD2. There are 14 residues in the CDR3. The germline gives CDR1 MDHEN, CDR2 SYDVKM. V lost 2 bases, J lost 4 bases, and 2 bases stayed unmatched. DNA for the CDR3: TGTGCCAGCAGTTTAGCGGGAGCGTACAATGAGCAGTTCTTC. Translating it yields CASSLAGAYNEQFF.

The V and J genes are TRBV5-1 and TRBJ2-2; D perhaps matches TRBD1 (6 bases). The CDR3 consists of 15 residues. Germline CDR1 reads SGHRS; CDR2 reads YFSETQ. The V gene lost 2 bases and the J gene lost 6 bases, with 14 bases spanning the gap. CDR3 loop: CASSLLGGRAGELFF. CDR3 nucleotide sequence: TGCGCCAGCAGCTTATTAGGGGGACGGGCCGGGGAGCTGTTTTTT.

The genes are TRBV27 and TRBJ2-7, with D possibly matching TRBD1 (6 bases). This CDR3 is built from 16 residues. Germline CDR1 and CDR2: MNHEY and SMNVEV (reference sequence). The V gene lost 6 bases and the J gene lost 3 bases, with 21 bases spanning the gap. The CDR3 DNA reads as TGTGCCAGCAGGCCGATACAACAGGGCGGCGGCTACGAGCAGTACTTC. Protein product: CASRPIQQGGGYEQYF.

This chain uses TRBV7-9 with TRBJ1-2; maybe TRBD1 (5 bases). The CDR3 has 15 amino acids. Per the germline V gene, CDR1 is SEHNR and CDR2 is FQNEAQ (reference sequence). V was trimmed by 5 bases and J by 4 bases, leaving 17 bases between them. The CDR3 spells CASSPSIGGAYGYTF. The CDR3, as DNA: TGTGCCAGCAGCCCATCCATCGGGGGTGCCTATGGCTACACCTTC.

The chain recombines TRBV5-5 with TRBJ1-1, with 9 bases lining up with TRBD1. This CDR3 has 14 residues. V was clipped by 3 bases and J by 3 bases; unmatched bases: 3. Germline V gene sequence: CDR1 SGHKS, CDR2 YYEKEE (reference sequence). The CDR3 here is CASSWGQGYTEAFF. CDR3 nucleotides: TGTGCCAGCAGCTGGGGACAGGGTTACACTGAAGCTTTCTTT.

The chain uses TRBV7-2 and TRBJ1-4, with D uncertain. The CDR3 loop spans 14 amino acids. Germline V CDR1 and CDR2: SGHTA, FQGNSA. V lost 3 bases to trimming and J lost 1 base, with 6 bases between them. CDR3 protein: CASSLGGTNEKLFF. The CDR3, as DNA: TGTGCCAGCAGCTTGGGAGGAACTAATGAAAAACTGTTTTTT.

The genes are TRBV9 and TRBJ1-5; a weak D match, TRBD1 (5 bases). The ends were cut back, 2 bases at V and 1 base at J, with 10 bases in the middle. The CDR3 spans 15 residues. From germline, CDR1 is SGDLS and CDR2 YYNGEE. CDR3 nucleotides: TGTGCCAGCAGCGTGGGGGTAAGGAGCAATCAGCCCCAGCATTTT. Translating it yields CASSVGVRSNQPQHF.

This clone was detected a few times. The V and J genes are TRBV28 and TRBJ2-1; possibly TRBD1 or TRBD2 for D (5 bases each). The CDR3 is made up of 15 amino acids. Germline values: CDR1 MDHEN, CDR2 SYDVKM. The ends were cut back, 5 bases at V and 4 bases at J, with 15 bases in the middle. The CDR3 sequence: CASSGRDPKYNEQFF. CDR3 nucleotides: TGTGCCAGCAGTGGCCGGGACCCTAAATACAATGAGCAGTTCTTC. Filled out from reference TRBV28 and TRBJ2-1, the complete variable domain reads DVKVTQSSRYLVKRTGEKVFLECVQDMDHENMFWYRQDPGLGLRLIYFSYDVKMKEKGDIPEGYSVSREKKERFSLILESASTNQTSMYLCASSGRDPKYNEQFFGPGTRLTVL.

CDR3 sequence (DNA): TGTGCCAGCAGCCCCCCACTAACGGGAGATACGCAGTATTTT. Translating it yields CASSPPLTGDTQYF. The chain employs TRBV7-9 and TRBJ2-3, with D hard to call. Between the trimmed V and J ends, which lost 5 bases and 5 bases, there was a span of 14 bases. The CDR3 loop spans 14 amino acids. Germline CDR1 and CDR2: SEHNR and FQNEAQ (reference sequence).

The sample holds a few counts of this clone. The rearrangement joins TRBV5-1 to TRBJ2-1, with D tentatively TRBD1 (6 bases). Between the trimmed V and J ends, which lost 1 base and 7 bases, there was a span of 15 bases. Germline V CDR1 and CDR2: SGHRS, YFSETQ. CDR3 length: 15 amino acids. CDR3 in amino acids: CASSLKGGVGNEQFF. CDR3 DNA: TGCGCCAGCAGCTTGAAAGGGGGAGTTGGGAATGAGCAGTTCTTC.